This TCR beta chain was documented in a study of T cell repertoires in cytomegalovirus infection. Study in general: Shared public TCR beta signatures pointed to both CMV infection and a matching HLA type. Study-level points and caveats: Using cumulative public TCR beta family frequency, the authors identified those who carried CMV together with the relevant HLA. What dominated the ex vivo response were HLA-C-restricted CMV-specific TCR beta clonotypes.

Comment on this clonotype: The antigen is not known. This may be a read error, as it is one base from a much larger clone. Since no conserved phenylalanine or tryptophan closes the CDR3, a read error is the likely cause.

TCRdb processed the reads anew with MiXCR; each CDR3 protein has one entry. The sample yields more than 650,000 distinct CDR3 sequences, 35% to 45% seen once. The sequenced sample was PBMCs. The sequence came from a human donor in good health (CMV status not recorded). Some clones in this sample may be carry-over from other donors' samples.

The DNA for the CDR3 is TGTGCCAGCAGCCGTACGACAGGGGGGGCCAAAAACATTCAGTACTTA. Protein: CASSRTTGGAKNIQYL. The chain employs TRBV7-2 and TRBJ2-4, with 9 positions matching TRBD1. Germline CDR1 reads SGHTA; CDR2 reads FQGNSA. This CDR3 has 16 residues. Trimming took 5 bases from V and 1 from J; bases not matched to a gene: 6.